Presented here are 9 T cell receptor beta chains from one specimen sequenced in a study of T cell clonality in common variable immunodeficiency. General study findings and limits: Fewer deletions and N-nucleotide insertions were reportedly seen in common variable immunodeficiency TCR beta sequences.

Assay used: immunoSEQ multiplex PCR; TCRdb lists only in-frame clones, some missing. There are 20,000 to 30,000 clones in the sample, none observed a single time. These TCRs' antigens remain unknown. Source material: peripheral blood mononuclear cells. Receptors originate from a human donor with common variable immunodeficiency.

In this sample, this clone turned up many times. The CDR3 end lies 3 residues beyond the end of the read and is filled in from the germline J gene. V is TRBV18 and J is TRBJ1-1, with 7 bases that match TRBD1. V shed 1 base, J shed 0 bases, and the junction held 2 bases outside the gene matches. This CDR3 is built from 15 residues. Germline CDR1 reads KGHSH; CDR2 reads LQKENI. The CDR3 sequence: CASSPQGQLNTEAFF. CDR3 DNA (partial): TGTGCCAGCTCACCACAGGGACAGTTGAACACTGAA. The full variable domain, completed using reference TRBV18 and TRBJ1-1, is NAGVMQNPRHLVRRRGQEARLRCSPMKGHSHVYWYRQLPEEGLKFMVYLQKENIIDESGMPKERFSAEFPKEGPSILRIQQVVRGDSAAYFCASSPQGQLNTEAFFGQGTRLTVV.

This clone was detected a few times. Read coverage stops 3 residues before the CDR3 terminus; the germline J gene supplies the remainder. J is TRBJ2-7 and V is TRBV18; a weak D match, TRBD1 (6 bases). CDR1 and CDR2 (germline): KGHSH, LQKENI. CDR3 length equals 16 residues. Trimming removed 2 bases at V and 6 bases at J, with 20 bases between. The CDR3 loop reads CASSPGIDRISAEQYF. Partial CDR3 DNA: TGTGCCAGCTCACCAGGGATCGACAGGATTTCGGCCGAG.

This clone was seen more than once but under ten times. The CDR3 extends 3 residues past the end of the read, so its final part is completed from the germline J gene. The genes are TRBV18 and TRBJ2-7; 7 bases agree with TRBD1. The V gene end was trimmed by 11 bases and the J gene end by 4 bases; junction bases not matched to a gene: 11. The CDR3 runs 13 residues. Germline lookup yields CDR1 KGHSH and CDR2 LQKENI. The part of the CDR3 DNA that was read is TGTGCCTGCAAGCCAAAGGGGGCATACGAG. The encoded protein is CACKPKGAYE. The complete CDR3 sequence is CACKPKGAYEQYF.

In this sample, this clone turned up many times. Read coverage stops 3 residues before the CDR3 terminus; the germline J gene supplies the remainder. The chain recombines TRBV12-3 or TRBV12-4 with TRBJ2-7, with 8 positions matching TRBD2. The CDR3 contains 13 residues. V lost 7 bases, J lost 1 base, and 3 bases stayed unmatched. Incomplete CDR3 DNA: TGTGCCAGCACCGGCGGGGGGTCCTACGAG. It codes for CASTGGGSYE. The CDR3, in full, reads CASTGGGSYEQYF.

This clone was recorded many times. The read gets to within 3 residues of the CDR3 end, and the germline J gene fills in the rest. The chain employs TRBV18 and TRBJ2-6; perhaps TRBD1 as D (6 bases). Germline CDR1 reads KGHSH; CDR2 reads LQKENI. V shed 1 base and J shed 2 bases, with 15 bases lying between them. The CDR3 is 18 amino acids. The sequenced CDR3 bases are TGTGCCAGCTCACCACAGGCAGGGGTAGGAACTGGGGCCAACGTC. Protein sequence: CASSPQAGVGTGANV. The CDR3 reads in full as CASSPQAGVGTGANVLTF.

Worth noting for this clone: The observed sequence ends 3 residues before the CDR3 terminus, with the missing tail filled in from the germline J gene. V and J are TRBV7-7 and TRBJ2-1; 9 positions agree with TRBD2. This CDR3 has 15 residues. V lost 5 bases, J lost 5 bases, and 7 bases stayed unmatched. Germline loops: CDR1 SSHAT, CDR2 FNYEAQ (reference sequence). The CDR3 region is CASSGGGAGNNEQFF. CDR3 DNA (partial): TGTGCCAGCAGCGGCGGGGGGGCCGGGAACAATGAG.

In regard to this clone: The read stops 3 residues short of the end of the CDR3; the missing end is completed from the germline J gene. The chain joins TRBV5-1 to TRBJ2-7; D is undetermined. V was trimmed by 2 bases and J by 0 bases, leaving 9 bases between them. Germline V CDR1 and CDR2: SGHRS, YFSETQ. This CDR3 contains 14 residues. CDR3 DNA, as far as it was read: TGCGCCAGCAGCTTACAAGTAAGCTCCTACGAG. It is translated as CASSLQVSSYE. The entire CDR3 protein reads CASSLQVSSYEQYF.

This clone was seen repeatedly, ten times or more. Here the CDR3 reads CASSFKGAGSDIQYF. CDR3 DNA, as far as it was read: TGCGCCAGCAGCTTCAAAGGTGCAGGGTCGGACATT. V is TRBV5-1 and J is TRBJ2-4, with D perhaps matching TRBD1 (5 bases). Read coverage stops 3 residues before the CDR3 terminus; the germline J gene supplies the remainder. CDR3 length: 15 amino acids. V was clipped by 2 bases and J by 8 bases, with 17 bases between them. Germline values: CDR1 SGHRS, CDR2 YFSETQ.

This clone was seen repeatedly, ten times or more. Sequencing ends 3 residues short of the CDR3 end; the germline J gene provides the rest. J is TRBJ2-3 and V is TRBV7-2; D perhaps matches TRBD2 (5 bases). Per germline, CDR1 SGHTA and CDR2 FQGNSA. V was pared by 3 bases and J by 8 bases, with 12 bases between. The CDR3 consists of 13 residues. This CDR3 reads CASSFPSEGTQYF. The CDR3 bases that were read are TGTGCCAGCAGCTTCCCCTCCGAGGGTACG.